This TCR beta chain is from a study of human T cells and chemical hapten exposure. At the level of the study: TCR yield per sample varied, mainly due to pooled library volumes. The study's findings and limits: The number of TCRs above 1 in 1000 frequency did not change after DPC sensitization.

Sample time point: healthy volunteer bleed at 2 weeks. Researchers extracted total RNA from unfractionated whole blood. This CDR3 spans 16 amino acids. Germline loops: CDR1 MDHEN, CDR2 SYDVKM. The ends lost 4 bases at V and 3 bases at J; junction bases unmatched: 11. Of note for this clonotype: Its antigen is as yet unknown.

Unique molecular identifiers were linked by the library to individual cDNA molecules. Authors' data handling: Samples held a median of around 100,000 TCRs, range about 23,224–700,000. TCRdb fed the RACE reads into MiXCR, producing one record per CDR3 protein. The V and J calls follow TCRdb's processing rather than the paper's. The data show approximately 90,000 distinct CDR3 sequences, just under 9% seen once. The sequenced material came from whole blood. The sequence was obtained from a female donor in good health. Some clones in this sample may be carry-over from other donors' samples. The rearrangement links TRBV28 to TRBJ2-7, with TRBD1 matching 8 bases. This CDR3 is CASSSYYRTGIYEQYF. CDR3 sequence (DNA): TGTGCCAGCAGTTCCTACTACAGGACAGGGATCTACGAGCAGTACTTC.